These 18 T cell receptor beta chains originate from one sample sequenced in a study of identical twins. TCRdb used MiXCR to reprocess the 5' RACE reads, holding one entry per CDR3 protein. Here the sample spans roughly 710,000 distinct CDR3 sequences, less than 7% being singletons. The sequenced material came from naive T cells sorted from blood. The source is a man younger than 35 in good health.

Written as DNA, the CDR3 is TGTGCCATCGGGGTTAGCGGTGACAACACAGATACGCAGTATTTT. This sequence encodes CAIGVSGDNTDTQYF. This chain connects TRBV10-3 to TRBJ2-3, with TRBD2 as a possible D gene (6 bases). Looked up from germline, CDR1 is ENHRY and CDR2 is SYGVKD. The ends were cut back, 8 bases at V and 2 bases at J, with 17 bases in the middle. The CDR3 is 15 residues long.

The sample holds a few counts of this clonotype. V gene TRBV11-2 combines with J gene TRBJ2-7; possibly TRBD1 or TRBD2 for D (5 bases each). The V end was cut by 4 bases, the J end by 7 bases, with 14 bases between. The CDR3 contains 13 residues. The germline CDR1 and CDR2 sequences are SGHAT and FQNNGV. CDR3 sequence (DNA): TGTGCCAGCAGCTCGGGACCGCCTGAGGAGCAGTACGTC. It codes for CASSSGPPEEQYV.

This clonotype was found a few times. The chain links TRBV5-1 to TRBJ2-1; possibly TRBD1 or TRBD2 for D (5 bases each). Trimming shortened V by 0 bases and J by 9 bases, and 13 bases separated the two germline ends. The CDR3 consists of 14 residues. The germline CDR1 and CDR2 sequences are SGHRS and YFSETQ. DNA of the CDR3: TGCGCCAGCAGCTTGGGGGACGGACCAAGTGAGCAGTTCTTC. As protein: CASSLGDGPSEQFF.

Ten or more counts support this clonotype. The chain recombines TRBV6-6 with TRBJ2-3; no firm D call. The V gene lost 6 bases and the J gene lost 4 bases, with 8 bases spanning the gap. This CDR3 is built from 12 residues. The germline gives CDR1 MNHNY, CDR2 SVGAGI (reference sequence). CDR3 sequence: CASSLRADTQYF. The DNA for the CDR3 is TGTGCCAGCAGCCTTAGGGCAGATACGCAGTATTTT.

Ten or more counts support this clonotype. The J gene is TRBJ2-1, the V gene TRBV20-1; 12 positions agree with TRBD2. The CDR3 is 14 amino acids. Per the germline V gene, CDR1 is DFQATT and CDR2 is SNEGSKA (reference sequence). With 6 bases clipped from V and 5 bases from J, the junction kept 5 bases outside the gene matches. The CDR3 reads CSAFTSGRNNEQFF. In DNA form, the CDR3 reads TGCAGTGCGTTCACTAGCGGGAGGAACAATGAGCAGTTCTTC.

This clonotype was recorded a few times. V gene TRBV6-1 combines with J gene TRBJ2-2; possible D gene TRBD1, 6 bases. Germline CDR1 MNHNS, CDR2 SASEGT. CDR3 size: 14 residues. Trimming stripped 7 bases from V and 0 bases from J, with 9 bases between. The DNA of the CDR3 is TGTGCCAGCAAGGGACACACGAACACCGGGGAGCTGTTTTTT. It yields the protein CASKGHTNTGELFF.

Ten or more counts support this clonotype. The chain carries TRBV12-3 or TRBV12-4 and TRBJ2-3; the D gene is possibly TRBD1 (5 bases). This CDR3 contains 14 residues. V lost 6 bases and J 10 bases, leaving 20 bases between the germline ends. The CDR3 coding sequence is TGTGCCAGCAGCTACGGAGCTAGGGGAACGGCGCAGTATTTT. It is translated as CASSYGARGTAQYF.

The sample holds a few counts of this clonotype. The chain uses TRBV12-3 or TRBV12-4 and TRBJ1-3, with unresolved D. V lost 6 bases, J lost 1 base, and 16 bases lay in between. This CDR3 contains 16 residues. The CDR3 is CASSLSQRLSGNTIYF. The CDR3 DNA sequence: TGTGCCAGCAGCCTCAGCCAGCGACTTTCTGGAAACACCATATATTTT.

The chain links TRBV7-9 to TRBJ2-1, with 13 bases fitting TRBD2. V trimming: 5 bases; J trimming: 9 bases; junction bases outside the gene matches: 10. The CDR3 is 16 residues long. CDR1 is SEHNR and CDR2 is FQNEAQ in the germline V gene (reference sequence). CDR3 bases: TGTGCCAGCAGCGTGGGGACTAGCGGGACTGGAGGTGAGCAGTTCTTC. It yields the protein CASSVGTSGTGGEQFF.

V and J are TRBV15 and TRBJ1-5; D perhaps matches TRBD1 (5 bases). Trimming shortened V by 1 base and J by 5 bases, and 15 bases separated the two germline ends. This CDR3 has 16 amino acids. From germline, CDR1 is LNHNV and CDR2 YYDKDF (reference sequence). CDR3: CATSRASGVWDQPQHF. In DNA, the CDR3 is TGTGCCACCAGCAGAGCCTCGGGGGTTTGGGATCAGCCCCAGCATTTT.

This clonotype was found many times. The rearrangement joins TRBV5-5 to TRBJ1-4; unclear D gene. The CDR3 extends over 15 amino acids. V dropped 4 bases and J dropped 4 bases, with 14 bases sitting between them. Germline-derived CDR1 and CDR2 are SGHKS and YYEKEE (reference sequence). CDR3 sequence (DNA): TGTGCCAGCAGCCCGGGCGGAGCCTATAATGAAAAACTGTTTTTT. It specifies CASSPGGAYNEKLFF.

This chain joins TRBV5-1 and TRBJ2-7; 7 bases agree with TRBD2. The ends lost 0 bases at V and 3 bases at J; junction bases unmatched: 6. Germline V gene data show CDR1 as SGHRS and CDR2 as YFSETQ. This CDR3 has 15 residues. The CDR3 DNA sequence: TGCGCCAGCAGCTTGGACTCTAGCGGTGGCTACGAGCAGTACGTC. Its translation is CASSLDSSGGYEQYV.

This clonotype was seen a few times. This CDR3 reads CASSRGSYEQYV. The CDR3 DNA sequence: TGTGCCAGCAGCCGGGGTTCCTACGAGCAGTACGTC. The chain carries TRBV7-8 and TRBJ2-7, with D possibly TRBD2 on 5 matching bases. The CDR3 length is 12 residues. V shed 5 bases and J shed 1 base, with 6 bases lying between them. Germline V CDR1 and CDR2: SGHVS, FQNEAQ.

This clonotype was detected ten times or more. J is TRBJ1-3 and V is TRBV20-1; TRBD1 might be the D (5 bases). Trimming shortened V by 5 bases and J by 4 bases, and 12 bases separated the two germline ends. The CDR3 is 13 amino acids. Germline V gene sequence: CDR1 DFQATT, CDR2 SNEGSKA (reference sequence). CDR3 protein: CSAADSTGNTIYF. As DNA, the CDR3 is TGCAGTGCTGCCGACAGTACCGGAAACACCATATATTTT.

Ten or more counts support this clonotype. CDR3 region: CASSLRGENTGELFF. CDR3 nucleotides: TGTGCCAGCAGCTTGAGGGGGGAAAACACCGGGGAGCTGTTTTTT. The chain links TRBV5-5 to TRBJ2-2; D is possibly TRBD1 or TRBD2 (6 bases each). Germline values: CDR1 SGHKS, CDR2 YYEKEE (reference sequence). V lost 1 base and J 2 bases, leaving 9 bases between the germline ends. The CDR3 extends over 15 amino acids.

This clonotype was counted many times. This chain connects TRBV12-3 or TRBV12-4 to TRBJ2-1, with TRBD2 identical over 10 bases. The V segment lost 6 bases and the J segment 3 bases; nucleotides outside the gene matches: 5. This CDR3 is 15 amino acids long. The chain's CDR3 is CASRYSGRGYNEQFF. CDR3 DNA: TGTGCCAGCAGATACAGCGGGAGGGGCTACAATGAGCAGTTCTTC.

This clonotype showed up many times. The J gene is TRBJ2-1, the V gene TRBV28; D may match TRBD1 or TRBD2 (5 bases each). Looked up from germline, CDR1 is MDHEN and CDR2 is SYDVKM. Trimming removed 3 bases at V and 5 bases at J, with 8 bases between. CDR3 length: 13 amino acids. The CDR3 region has the DNA TGTGCCAGCAGTTTCGGGGACGACAATGAGCAGTTCTTC. Its translation: CASSFGDDNEQFF.

This clonotype was counted many times. This chain joins TRBV12-3 or TRBV12-4 and TRBJ2-7; D gene uncertain. Between the trimmed V and J ends, which lost 3 bases and 5 bases, there was a span of 11 bases. CDR3 length equals 13 residues. The CDR3 DNA sequence: TGTGCCAGCAGTTTGGCTAGAGTAAACGAGCAGTACTTC. It encodes CASSLARVNEQYF.